The T cell receptor (beta chain) under discussion was sequenced for a study of breast tumors, draining lymph nodes, adjacent tissues. Concerning this clonotype: Its target is unknown. Given a much more abundant clone one base away, this may be a read error.

TCRdb processed the multiplex PCR reads anew with MiXCR; each CDR3 protein has one entry. In the table there are about 130,000 distinct CDR3 sequences, 20% to 25% of which are singletons. Germline V lookup: CDR1 KGHSH, CDR2 LQKENI. This CDR3 contains 15 residues. Findings of the study overall: Tumor and nontumor repertoires were significantly more similar in luminal-like than in basal-like breast cancer. Tumors had less TCR diversity than lymph nodes, more than nontumor tissue. The data were judged consistent with most tumor T cells coming from lymph node and expanding in tumor.

Axillary draining lymph nodes of breast cancer patients supplied the node samples. The chain employs TRBV18 and TRBJ2-7, with 11 bases fitting TRBD1. The source is a female donor with breast cancer. Some clones in this sample may be carry-over from other donors' samples. Input material: axillary lymph node tissue. CDR3 in amino acids: CASSPGQGATYEQSF. The CDR3 nucleotides are TGTGCCAGCTCACCAGGACAGGGGGCAACCTACGAGCAGTCCTTC.